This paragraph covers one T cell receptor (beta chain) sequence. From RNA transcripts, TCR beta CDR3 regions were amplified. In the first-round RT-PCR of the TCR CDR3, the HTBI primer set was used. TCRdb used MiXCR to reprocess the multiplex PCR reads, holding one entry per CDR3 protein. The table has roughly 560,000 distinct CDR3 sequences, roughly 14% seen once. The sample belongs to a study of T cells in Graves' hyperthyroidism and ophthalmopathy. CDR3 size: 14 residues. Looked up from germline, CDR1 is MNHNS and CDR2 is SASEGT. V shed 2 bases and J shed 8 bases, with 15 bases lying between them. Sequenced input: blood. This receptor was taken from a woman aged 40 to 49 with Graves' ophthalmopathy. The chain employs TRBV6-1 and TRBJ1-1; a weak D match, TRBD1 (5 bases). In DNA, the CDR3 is TGTGCCAGCAGTGAAAGAAGGGGAAACGGAGAAGCTTTCTTT. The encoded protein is CASSERRGNGEAFF.